The sequence of this TCR beta chain was determined in a study of T cells in tuberculosis. Study-wide background: A South African cohort included IGRA-negative adolescents, latently infected IGRA-positive adolescents and adults with active tuberculosis.

Notes on this clone: Its specificity is not known.

The ends were cut back, 6 bases at V and 3 bases at J, with 11 bases in the middle. The germline gives CDR1 MGHDK, CDR2 SYGVNS. This CDR3 contains 13 residues. Adolescents were screened for latent TB by skin test and IGRA. Points from the study as a whole: Samples were chosen by availability of cryopreserved specimens. Classification accuracy was about 85% (AUROC under 0.95) with the GMM-specific repertoire.

Profiled with immunoSEQ multiplex PCR; TCRdb holds only in-frame clones, not every one. Among about 28,000 clones listed, around 90% were seen once. This receptor was obtained from a donor aged 10-29 years with latent tuberculosis or without tuberculosis infection. V usage is TRBV25-1 and J usage is TRBJ1-2; a weak D match, TRBD1 (6 bases). The sample taken for sequencing was PBMCs. The CDR3 reads CASSFTGYYGYTF. In DNA, the CDR3 is TGTGCCAGCAGCTTCACAGGGTACTATGGCTACACCTTC.